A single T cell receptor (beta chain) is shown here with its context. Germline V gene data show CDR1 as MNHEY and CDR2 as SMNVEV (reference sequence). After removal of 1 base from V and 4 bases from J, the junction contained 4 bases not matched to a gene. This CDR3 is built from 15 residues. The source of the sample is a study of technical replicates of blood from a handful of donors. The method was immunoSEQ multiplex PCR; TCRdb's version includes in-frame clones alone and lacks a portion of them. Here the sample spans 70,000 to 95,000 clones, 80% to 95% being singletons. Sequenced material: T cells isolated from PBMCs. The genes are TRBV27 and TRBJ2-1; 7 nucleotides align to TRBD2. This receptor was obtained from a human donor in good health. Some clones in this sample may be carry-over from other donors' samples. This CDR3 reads CASSLLPSGYNEQFF. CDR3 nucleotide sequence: TGTGCCAGCAGTTTATTGCCTAGCGGTTACAATGAGCAGTTCTTC.